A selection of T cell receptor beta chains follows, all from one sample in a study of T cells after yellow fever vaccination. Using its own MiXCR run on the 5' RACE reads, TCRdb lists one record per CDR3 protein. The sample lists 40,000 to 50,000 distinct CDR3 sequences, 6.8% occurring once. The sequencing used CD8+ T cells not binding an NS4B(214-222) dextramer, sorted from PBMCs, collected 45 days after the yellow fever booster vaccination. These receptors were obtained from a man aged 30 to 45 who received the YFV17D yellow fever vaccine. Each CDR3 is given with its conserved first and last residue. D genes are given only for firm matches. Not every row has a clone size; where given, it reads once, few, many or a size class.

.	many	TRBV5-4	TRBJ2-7	TGTGCCAGCAGCTTTGCGGACAGTAACGAGCAGTACTTC	CASSFADSNEQYF
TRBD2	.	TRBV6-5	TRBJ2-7	TGTGCCAGCAGTTACTCCGGGTTTCGGCAGGGACTACACGAGCAGTACTTC	CASSYSGFRQGLHEQYF
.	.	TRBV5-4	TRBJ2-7	TGTGCCAGCAGCGAAGGGGGGACAGACACCTACGAGCAGTACTTC	CASSEGGTDTYEQYF
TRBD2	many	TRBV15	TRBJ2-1	TGTGCCACTAGACTAGCGGGAGCTACCTACAATGAGCAGTTCTTC	CATRLAGATYNEQFF
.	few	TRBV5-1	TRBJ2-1	TGCGCCAGCAGCGTGATTTACAATGAGCAGTTCTTC	CASSVIYNEQFF
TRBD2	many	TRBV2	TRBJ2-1	TGTGCCAGCAGTCCGCAGACTAGCGGGAACAATGAGCAGTTCTTC	CASSPQTSGNNEQFF
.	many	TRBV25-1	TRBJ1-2	TGTGCCAGCAGTGTAAACTATGGCTACACCTTC	CASSVNYGYTF
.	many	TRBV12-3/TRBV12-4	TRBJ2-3	TGTGCCAGCAGTCCCACTAGTAGGGCAGATACGCAGTATTTT	CASSPTSRADTQYF
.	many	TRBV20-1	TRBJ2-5	TGCAGTGCTCGACAGATCCGGTCCGAGACCCAGTACTTC	CSARQIRSETQYF
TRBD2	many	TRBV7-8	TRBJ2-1	TGTGCCAGCAGCTCCGATGCTTGGGTAGCGGGAGGGCCCTACAATGAGCAGTTCTTC	CASSSDAWVAGGPYNEQFF
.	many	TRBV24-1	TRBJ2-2	TGTGCCACCAGTGACCGGACGACTAGGCCGGGAGCTTTTACCGGGGAGCTGTTTTTT	CATSDRTTRPGAFTGELFF
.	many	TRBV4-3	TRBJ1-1	TGCGCCAGCAGCCAACGCGCGGCCGGGGTTCCCCTTGAGAACACTGAAGCTTTCTTT	CASSQRAAGVPLENTEAFF
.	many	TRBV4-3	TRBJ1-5	TGCGCCAGCAGCCAAGATAGGGGGGAAGTAAATCAGCCCCAGCATTTT	CASSQDRGEVNQPQHF
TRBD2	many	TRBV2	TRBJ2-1	TGTGCCAGCACCCCGGGACTAGCGGGAGTCCAGGGTTACAATGAGCAGTTCTTC	CASTPGLAGVQGYNEQFF
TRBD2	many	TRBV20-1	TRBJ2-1	TGCAGTGCTGATGGACTAGCGGTCTACAATGAGCAGTTCTTC	CSADGLAVYNEQFF
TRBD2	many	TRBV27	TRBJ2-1	TGTGCCAGCAGTTTATCGGGGAGGGGCAATGAGCAGTTCTTC	CASSLSGRGNEQFF
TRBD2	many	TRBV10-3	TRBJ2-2	TGTGCCATCAGGTCGGGGGGGAAGGACGGGGAGCTGTTTTTT	CAIRSGGKDGELFF
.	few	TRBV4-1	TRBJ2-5	TGCGCCAGCAGCCAAGAACCCACGGGCGAGACCCAGTACTTC	CASSQEPTGETQYF
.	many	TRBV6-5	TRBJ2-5	TGTGCCAGCAGCCGAGGAGGAGAGACCCAGTACTTC	CASSRGGETQYF
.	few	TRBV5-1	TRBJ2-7	TGCGCCAGCAGCTTTACCTCCGCCTACGAGCAGTACTTC	CASSFTSAYEQYF
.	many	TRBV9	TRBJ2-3	TGTGCCAGCAGCGTAGAAGGCAGTGAGGCAGATACGCAGTATTTT	CASSVEGSEADTQYF
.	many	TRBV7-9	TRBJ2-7	TGTGCCAGCAGCTTAGTTCAGGGAACCTACGAGCAGTACTTC	CASSLVQGTYEQYF
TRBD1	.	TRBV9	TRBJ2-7	TGTGCCAGCAGCGTAGGAGGGGGCGCGGGCGAGCAGTACTTC	CASSVGGGAGEQYF
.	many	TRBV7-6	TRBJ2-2	TGTGCCAGCACCTGGGGCGACAACACCGGGGAGCTGTTTTTT	CASTWGDNTGELFF
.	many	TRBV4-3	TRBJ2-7	TGCGCCAGCAGCCAAGATATCTGGCCCTGGGACGGCTCCTACGAGCAGTACTTC	CASSQDIWPWDGSYEQYF
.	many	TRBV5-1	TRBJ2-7	TGCGCCAGCAGCTTGGTGGGGACAAGCTACGAGCAGTACTTC	CASSLVGTSYEQYF
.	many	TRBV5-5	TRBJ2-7	TGTGCCAGCAGCTTTCAGCGGACTACCTACGAGCAGTACTTC	CASSFQRTTYEQYF
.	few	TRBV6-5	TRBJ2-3	TGTGCCAGCAGTTACCTTAGAACAGATACGCAGTATTTT	CASSYLRTDTQYF
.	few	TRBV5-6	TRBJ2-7	TGTGCCAGCAGCGCCGTGACTAGGCCGAATTCCTACGAGCAGTACTTC	CASSAVTRPNSYEQYF
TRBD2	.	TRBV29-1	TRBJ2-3	TGCAGCGTTGAAGGACTAGCGGACGATGGGGCTAGCACAGATACGCAGTATTTT	CSVEGLADDGASTDTQYF
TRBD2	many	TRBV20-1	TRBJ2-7	TGCAGTGCTAGTAGCGGGAGGATCCCCATCTACGAGCAGTACTTC	CSASSGRIPIYEQYF
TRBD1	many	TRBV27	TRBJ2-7	TGTGCCAGCAGTTTATCTGGGCAGGGGGCTCACGAGCAGTACTTC	CASSLSGQGAHEQYF
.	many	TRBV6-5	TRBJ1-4	TGTGCCAGCAGTTCAGGGGCAACTAATGAAAAACTGTTTTTT	CASSSGATNEKLFF
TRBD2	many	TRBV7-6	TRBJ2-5	TGTGCCAGCAGCTTTGGACTAGCGGGAGGAAAGACCCAGTACTTC	CASSFGLAGGKTQYF
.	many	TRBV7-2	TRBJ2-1	TGTGCCAGCAGCTCCGAGCCCCCGGGACTCATGATCTATGAGCAGTTCTTC	CASSSEPPGLMIYEQFF
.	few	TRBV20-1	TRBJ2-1	TGCAGTGCTAGAAGCGTGGGGGGAAGCACCTACAATGAGCAGTTCTTC	CSARSVGGSTYNEQFF
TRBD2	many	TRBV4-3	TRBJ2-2	TGCGCCAGCAGCCAAGAGCCGGGACTAGCGGGAGTTGCTGGGGAGCTGTTTTTT	CASSQEPGLAGVAGELFF
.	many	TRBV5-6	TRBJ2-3	TGTGCCAGCAGCTCCGCGACGAGCACAGATACGCAGTATTTT	CASSSATSTDTQYF
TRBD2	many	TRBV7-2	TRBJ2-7	TGTGCCAGCAGCTTATTAGCGGGATACGACGAGCAGTACTTC	CASSLLAGYDEQYF
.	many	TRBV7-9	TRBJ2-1	TGTGCCAGCAGCTTGACCGAGCAGTTCTTC	CASSLTEQFF
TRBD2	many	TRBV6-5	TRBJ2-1	TGTGCCAGCATTAGACTAGCGGGAGGAAAACTCTACAATGAGCAGTTCTTC	CASIRLAGGKLYNEQFF
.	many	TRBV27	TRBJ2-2	TGTGCCAGCAGTATCTCGTACGGGGAGCTGTTTTTT	CASSISYGELFF
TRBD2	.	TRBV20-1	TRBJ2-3	TGCAGTGCCGACCCCCGCGGGAGAGCAACTAGCACAGATACGCAGTATTTT	CSADPRGRATSTDTQYF
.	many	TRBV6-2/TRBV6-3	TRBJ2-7	TGTGCCAGCAGTTACCGTTGGGGGAGTAACGACGAGCAGTACTTC	CASSYRWGSNDEQYF